The rows below give T cell receptor beta chains drawn from one sample of a study of beta chain features in type 1 diabetes. Only in-frame clones appear in the TCRdb table, and some are missing; sequencing was by immunoSEQ multiplex PCR. The data show 300,000 to 350,000 clones, roughly 8% seen once. Sequenced material: central memory CD4+ T cells from blood. These receptors came from a young woman in good health. Each CDR3 is given with its conserved first and last residue. The D gene is left open where the match is weak. Where a row states a size, it is once, few, many or the class of an expanded clone; other rows omit it.

v_gene: TRBV6-5
abundance: .
j_gene: TRBJ1-1
d_gene: TRBD1
CDR3aa: CASSRQGRGTEAFF
CDR3nt: TGTGCCAGCAGCCGACAGGGGAGGGGCACTGAAGCTTTCTTT

v_gene: TRBV6-5
abundance: .
j_gene: TRBJ1-4
d_gene: .
CDR3aa: CASSYRSRSNEKLFF
CDR3nt: TGTGCCAGCAGTTACAGGTCTCGGTCTAATGAAAAACTGTTTTTT

v_gene: TRBV27
abundance: few
j_gene: TRBJ1-2
d_gene: TRBD1
CDR3aa: CASSVDRGARGIGGYTF
CDR3nt: TGTGCCAGCAGTGTCGACAGGGGTGCGCGAGGGATCGGTGGCTACACCTTC

v_gene: TRBV18
abundance: few
j_gene: TRBJ2-7
d_gene: .
CDR3aa: CASSSRQATSSYEQYF
CDR3nt: TGTGCCAGCTCAAGCCGACAGGCGACCAGCTCCTACGAGCAGTACTTC

v_gene: TRBV21-1
abundance: few
j_gene: TRBJ1-2
d_gene: .
CDR3aa: CASSPLLRQGANYGYTF
CDR3nt: TGTGCCAGCAGCCCCCTCCTAAGGCAGGGGGCTAACTATGGCTACACCTTC

v_gene: TRBV5-1
abundance: .
j_gene: TRBJ2-6
d_gene: .
CDR3aa: CASSLATLASGANVLTF
CDR3nt: TGCGCCAGCAGCTTGGCTACACTAGCCTCTGGGGCCAACGTCCTGACTTTC

v_gene: TRBV4-3
abundance: few
j_gene: TRBJ2-5
d_gene: .
CDR3aa: CASSQDRGGAGTQYF
CDR3nt: TGCGCCAGCAGCCAAGATCGGGGAGGTGCGGGGACCCAGTACTTC

v_gene: TRBV19
abundance: .
j_gene: TRBJ2-7
d_gene: .
CDR3aa: CASSPDFGSYEQYF
CDR3nt: TGTGCCAGTAGTCCGGACTTCGGTTCCTACGAGCAGTACTTC

v_gene: TRBV7-9
abundance: many
j_gene: TRBJ1-2
d_gene: .
CDR3aa: CASSLGQYYGYTF
CDR3nt: TGTGCCAGCAGCTTGGGGCAGTACTATGGCTACACCTTC

v_gene: TRBV6-1
abundance: few
j_gene: TRBJ1-4
d_gene: TRBD1
CDR3aa: CASSGGLQRTGMEKLFF
CDR3nt: TGTGCCAGCAGTGGGGGCCTCCAACGGACAGGGATGGAAAAACTGTTTTTT

v_gene: TRBV7-2
abundance: few
j_gene: TRBJ2-3
d_gene: .
CDR3aa: CASSLAARHVVQYF
CDR3nt: TGTGCCAGCAGCTTAGCGGCACGCCACGTAGTGCAGTATTTT

v_gene: TRBV20-1
abundance: .
j_gene: TRBJ2-1
d_gene: .
CDR3aa: CSAKRVFEQFF
CDR3nt: TGCAGTGCTAAAAGGGTTTTTGAGCAGTTCTTC

v_gene: TRBV19
abundance: many
j_gene: TRBJ1-4
d_gene: .
CDR3aa: CASATAGREKLFF
CDR3nt: TGTGCCAGCGCTACTGCGGGTAGGGAAAAACTGTTTTTT

v_gene: TRBV7-2
abundance: .
j_gene: TRBJ1-1
d_gene: .
CDR3aa: CASSFSGTKTEAFF
CDR3nt: TGTGCCAGCAGCTTTAGTGGAACGAAAACTGAAGCTTTCTTT

v_gene: TRBV10-2
abundance: .
j_gene: TRBJ2-7
d_gene: .
CDR3aa: CASKLASVVEQYF
CDR3nt: TGCGCCAGCAAACTAGCCTCCGTTGTCGAGCAGTACTTC

v_gene: TRBV7-2
abundance: few
j_gene: TRBJ2-1
d_gene: TRBD2
CDR3aa: CASSLRASGSRDEQFF
CDR3nt: TGTGCCAGCAGCTTAAGGGCTAGCGGGAGCCGGGATGAGCAGTTCTTC

v_gene: TRBV4-2
abundance: few
j_gene: TRBJ2-3
d_gene: .
CDR3aa: CASSDSPTGRTDTQYF
CDR3nt: TGTGCCAGCAGCGACTCCCCGACAGGACGCACAGATACGCAGTATTTT

v_gene: TRBV6-1
abundance: .
j_gene: TRBJ2-7
d_gene: TRBD1
CDR3aa: CASRNDRVAYEQYF
CDR3nt: TGTGCCAGCAGGAACGACAGGGTTGCCTACGAGCAGTACTTC

v_gene: TRBV5-1
abundance: many
j_gene: TRBJ2-3
d_gene: .
CDR3aa: CASSLGQDDTQYF
CDR3nt: TGCGCCAGCAGCTTGGGACAGGACGATACGCAGTATTTT

v_gene: TRBV29-1
abundance: .
j_gene: TRBJ2-2
d_gene: TRBD1
CDR3aa: CSVEKTGVTGELFF
CDR3nt: TGCAGCGTTGAGAAGACAGGGGTCACCGGGGAGCTGTTTTTT

v_gene: TRBV9
abundance: few
j_gene: TRBJ2-7
d_gene: TRBD2
CDR3aa: CASSVGLAGVGAYGQYF
CDR3nt: TGTGCCAGCAGCGTGGGACTAGCGGGAGTAGGTGCGTACGGGCAGTACTTC

v_gene: TRBV29-1
abundance: many
j_gene: TRBJ2-5
d_gene: .
CDR3aa: CSVDRYQETQYF
CDR3nt: TGCAGCGTTGACAGGTACCAAGAGACCCAGTACTTC

v_gene: TRBV4-2
abundance: few
j_gene: TRBJ2-1
d_gene: TRBD2
CDR3aa: CASSQGGAGGSRYNEQFF
CDR3nt: TGTGCCAGCAGCCAAGGGGGTGCGGGCGGGAGTAGGTACAATGAGCAGTTCTTC

v_gene: TRBV28
abundance: .
j_gene: TRBJ2-6
d_gene: TRBD1
CDR3aa: CATSTGGSGANVLTF
CDR3nt: TGTGCCACCTCAACAGGGGGCTCTGGGGCCAACGTCCTGACTTTC

v_gene: TRBV11-2
abundance: .
j_gene: TRBJ2-1
d_gene: TRBD2
CDR3aa: CASSRFSGSLQNEQFF
CDR3nt: TGTGCCAGCAGCCGCTTTAGCGGGAGTCTTCAAAATGAGCAGTTCTTC

v_gene: TRBV7-8
abundance: .
j_gene: TRBJ2-2
d_gene: .
CDR3aa: CASSFRVGRLANTGELFF
CDR3nt: TGTGCCAGCAGCTTTAGGGTAGGAAGACTAGCGAACACCGGGGAGCTGTTTTTT

v_gene: TRBV6-5
abundance: .
j_gene: TRBJ2-3
d_gene: .
CDR3aa: CASSRQASTDTQYF
CDR3nt: TGTGCCAGCAGTCGACAGGCTAGCACAGATACGCAGTATTTT

v_gene: TRBV18
abundance: few
j_gene: TRBJ1-4
d_gene: TRBD1
CDR3aa: CASSPRRGTQNEKLFF
CDR3nt: TGTGCCAGCTCACCACGCAGGGGGACGCAGAATGAAAAACTGTTTTTT

v_gene: TRBV7-2
abundance: few
j_gene: TRBJ2-5
d_gene: .
CDR3aa: CASSLSLTSETQYF
CDR3nt: TGTGCCAGCAGCTTATCTCTTACTAGCGAGACCCAGTACTTC

v_gene: TRBV4-2
abundance: .
j_gene: TRBJ2-2
d_gene: TRBD2
CDR3aa: CASSQGFSSGSYSGELFF
CDR3nt: TGTGCCAGCAGCCAAGGGTTTAGCAGCGGGAGTTACTCCGGGGAGCTGTTTTTT

v_gene: TRBV5-6
abundance: .
j_gene: TRBJ2-1
d_gene: .
CDR3aa: CASSLQRGYNEQFF
CDR3nt: TGTGCCAGCAGCTTGCAACGGGGGTACAATGAGCAGTTCTTC

v_gene: TRBV7-3
abundance: .
j_gene: TRBJ2-1
d_gene: TRBD2
CDR3aa: CASSPGLAHDYNEQFF
CDR3nt: TGTGCCAGCAGCCCGGGACTAGCCCACGACTACAATGAGCAGTTCTTC

v_gene: TRBV11-3
abundance: .
j_gene: TRBJ1-5
d_gene: .
CDR3aa: CASSLIRDQPQHF
CDR3nt: TGTGCCAGCAGCTTAATCAGGGATCAGCCCCAGCATTTT

v_gene: TRBV18
abundance: .
j_gene: TRBJ2-1
d_gene: .
CDR3aa: CASSPPTGNEQFF
CDR3nt: TGTGCCAGCTCACCTCCTACAGGCAATGAGCAGTTCTTC

v_gene: TRBV5-1
abundance: few
j_gene: TRBJ2-3
d_gene: .
CDR3aa: CASSLAGQFTDTQYF
CDR3nt: TGCGCCAGCAGCTTGGCGGGGCAATTCACAGATACGCAGTATTTT

v_gene: TRBV7-9
abundance: .
j_gene: TRBJ2-1
d_gene: TRBD2
CDR3aa: CASSEEALAVGEQFF
CDR3nt: TGTGCCAGCAGCGAGGAGGCACTAGCGGTAGGTGAGCAGTTCTTC

v_gene: TRBV2
abundance: few
j_gene: TRBJ2-7
d_gene: .
CDR3aa: CASFTGTSYEQYF
CDR3nt: TGTGCCAGCTTCACAGGGACCTCGTACGAGCAGTACTTC

v_gene: TRBV7-9
abundance: few
j_gene: TRBJ2-7
d_gene: .
CDR3aa: CASSFLRDEQYF
CDR3nt: TGTGCCAGCAGCTTCCTCAGGGACGAGCAGTACTTC

v_gene: TRBV5-4
abundance: .
j_gene: TRBJ2-4
d_gene: .
CDR3aa: CASSLESTGNIQYF
CDR3nt: TGTGCCAGCAGCTTGGAATCCACGGGAAACATTCAGTACTTC

v_gene: TRBV28
abundance: few
j_gene: TRBJ1-2
d_gene: TRBD1
CDR3aa: CASSLTGTGYRYTF
CDR3nt: TGTGCCAGCAGCCTAACCGGGACAGGGTATCGCTACACCTTC

v_gene: TRBV4-3
abundance: few
j_gene: TRBJ1-4
d_gene: .
CDR3aa: CASSGHRNEKLFF
CDR3nt: TGCGCCAGCAGCGGACACCGAAATGAAAAACTGTTTTTT

v_gene: TRBV7-3
abundance: few
j_gene: TRBJ2-5
d_gene: TRBD1
CDR3aa: CASSLGRGLQETQYF
CDR3nt: TGTGCCAGCAGCTTGGGCAGGGGGCTCCAAGAGACCCAGTACTTC

v_gene: TRBV7-9
abundance: .
j_gene: TRBJ1-1
d_gene: .
CDR3aa: CASSVGQTGAFF
CDR3nt: TGTGCCAGCAGTGTCGGTCAGACTGGGGCTTTCTTT

v_gene: TRBV5-1
abundance: .
j_gene: TRBJ2-2
d_gene: .
CDR3aa: CASSTGAATGELFF
CDR3nt: TGCGCCAGCAGCACCGGGGCGGCCACCGGGGAGCTGTTTTTT